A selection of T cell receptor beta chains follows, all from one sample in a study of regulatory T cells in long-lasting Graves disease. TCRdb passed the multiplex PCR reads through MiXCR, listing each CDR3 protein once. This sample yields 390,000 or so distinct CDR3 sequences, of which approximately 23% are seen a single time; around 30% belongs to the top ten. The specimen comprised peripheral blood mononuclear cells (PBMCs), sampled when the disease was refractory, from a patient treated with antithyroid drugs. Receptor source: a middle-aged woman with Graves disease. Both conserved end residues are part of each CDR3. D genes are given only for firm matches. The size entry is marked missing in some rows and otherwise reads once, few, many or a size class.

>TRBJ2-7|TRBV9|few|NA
TGTGCCAGCAGCGAGAGGGGGGATAAGGTCTACGAGCAGTACTTC
CASSERGDKVYEQYF
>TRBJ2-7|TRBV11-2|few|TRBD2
TGTGCCAGCAGCTTAAGTGGTTGGCTAGCGGGACGGCCCTACGAGCAGTACTTC
CASSLSGWLAGRPYEQYF
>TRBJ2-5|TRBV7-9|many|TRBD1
TGTGCCAGCAGCTTAGTTTGGGGGACAGATCAAGAGACCCAGTACTTC
CASSLVWGTDQETQYF
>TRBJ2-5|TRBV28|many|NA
TGTGCCAGCAGCCCGTACTCCCAAGAGACCCAGTACTTC
CASSPYSQETQYF
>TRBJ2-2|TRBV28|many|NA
TGTGCCAGCACAGGGGACCACGGGGAGCTGTTTTTT
CASTGDHGELFF
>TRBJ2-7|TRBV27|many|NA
TGTGCCAGCAGTTTGAAGCCCCTCTACGGGAGAGGAGGCGAGCAGTACTTC
CASSLKPLYGRGGEQYF
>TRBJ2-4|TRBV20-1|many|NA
TGCAGTGCTAAGGTTCCGGGTTCTCAGTCCAAAAACATTCAGTACTTC
CSAKVPGSQSKNIQYF
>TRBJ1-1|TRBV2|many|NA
TGTGCCAGCCAACTGACGTTGAACACTGAAGCTTTCTTT
CASQLTLNTEAFF
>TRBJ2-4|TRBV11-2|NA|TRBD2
TGTGCCAGCAGCTTTTTTAGCGGGGGGGCCAAAAACATTCAGTACTTC
CASSFFSGGAKNIQYF
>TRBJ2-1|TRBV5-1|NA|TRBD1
TGCGCCAGCAGCTCTGGCGGACAGGGGGTCTACAATGAGCAGTTCTTC
CASSSGGQGVYNEQFF
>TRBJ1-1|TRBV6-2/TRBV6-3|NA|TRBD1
TGTGCCAGCAGTTCCCCGGGACAGGGGCACGCGTTGGACACTGAAGCTTTCTTT
CASSSPGQGHALDTEAFF